This record concerns one T cell receptor (beta chain) sequence. Its antigen remains unknown. The data belong to a study of T cells in Graves' hyperthyroidism and ophthalmopathy. Study-wide results and limits: A model of 13 V-J pairs discriminated ophthalmopathy from stable hyperthyroidism. The model predicted ophthalmopathy a median approximately 6 months before onset.

This CDR3 comprises 14 residues. The V gene lost 1 base and the J gene lost 0 bases, with 8 bases spanning the gap. In germline, CDR1 is SQVTM, CDR2 ANQGSEA. Calling Graves' hyperthyroidism stable meant ophthalmopathy did not progress within 18 months. In patients aged 18 to 65, hyperthyroidism was newly diagnosed, with duration under 2 months. The TCR beta CDR3 regions underwent amplification using RNA transcripts as the source. With the HTBI primer set, the TCR CDR3 went through a first round of RT-PCR. MiXCR was run by TCRdb on the multiplex PCR reads, yielding one entry per CDR3 protein. Of 600,000 to 800,000 distinct CDR3 sequences listed, around 40% are singletons.

The chain uses TRBV29-1 and TRBJ2-3; D uncertain. This receptor was obtained from a woman aged 40 to 50 with Graves' hyperthyroidism. Specimen: blood. The CDR3 loop reads CSVEVAESTDTQYF. The CDR3 DNA is TGCAGCGTTGAAGTGGCGGAGAGCACAGATACGCAGTATTTT.